This T cell receptor (beta chain) was identified in a study of blood T cell repertoires in COVID-19. Only in-frame clones appear in the TCRdb table, and some are missing; sequencing was by immunoSEQ multiplex PCR. The table lists over 130,000 clones, around 82% of them singletons. This CDR3 region has 17 residues. The ends lost 3 bases at V and 5 bases at J; junction bases unmatched: 11. Germline values: CDR1 LNHNV, CDR2 YYDKDF (reference sequence). The receptor was isolated from a human donor in a cohort sampled during active COVID-19. Sequencing was performed on peripheral blood. The chain employs TRBV15 and TRBJ2-2, with TRBD2 matching over 8 bases. CDR3 in DNA: TGTGCCACCAGCAGGCTGCGGGTAGCGGGGACGACCGGGGAGCTGTTTTTT. Its translation is CATSRLRVAGTTGELFF.